The present TCR beta chain was sequenced within a study of CD4 T cells in relation to SARS-CoV-2 and coronaviruses. Study results and caveats: About 64% of donors had memory CD4+ clonotypes crossrecognizing SARS-CoV-2 and common cold coronavirus spike.

On this clone itself: Its antigen is not identified.

CDR1 and CDR2 (germline): SGHDN, FVKESK. V was cut by 4 bases and J by 5 bases, with 15 bases left in between. The CDR3 is 15 amino acids. Data came from immunoSEQ multiplex PCR; TCRdb stores just in-frame clones and leaves some out. Of some 21,000 clones in the sample, less than 85% are singletons; the top ten hold 17%. Before the COVID-19 pandemic, during about 2010-2018, CD4+ T cells were taken from unexposed donors. CD4+ T cells were isolated from the cells after more than 8 days of culture. As cell numbers allowed, unexposed-donor CD4+ T cells faced SARS-CoV-2 S/N and four cold-coronavirus spikes.

This receptor was obtained from a human donor in good health. The J gene is TRBJ2-4, the V gene TRBV14; D remains ambiguous. The source material was CD4+ T cells from PBMCs, cultured in vitro. The CDR3 region has the DNA TGTGCCAGCAGCCTAATGGGAACAGACCAAAACATTCAGTACTTC. Translated: CASSLMGTDQNIQYF.